The sequence of this TCR beta chain was determined in a study of Ad26.COV2.S vaccination and SARS-CoV-2 variants. Clones were sequenced by immunoSEQ multiplex PCR, and TCRdb holds only the in-frame ones, with some missing. The sample records just over 350,000 clones, about 85% being singletons. CDR1 and CDR2 from the germline V gene are SGHAT and FQNNGV. This CDR3 has 15 amino acids. The junction had 8 bases not matched to a gene; V was cut back by 4 bases and J by 4 bases. Indicated treatment: roughly 18 received Ad26.COV2.S at low or high dose, single or two shots; roughly 5 received placebo; per-sample allocation not given. It was on day 63 after the first vaccine or placebo injection that samples were taken.

The material was peripheral blood, obtained in a trial of Ad26.COV2.S vaccine versus placebo. V and J are TRBV11-2 and TRBJ2-7; 9 nucleotides match TRBD1. This TCR came from a person aged 18 to 59 who received the Ad26.COV2.S COVID-19 vaccine or a placebo. The CDR3 DNA reads TGTGCCAGCAGCTCTACGGGACAGGGTGTATACGAGCAGTACTTC. The encoded protein is CASSSTGQGVYEQYF.